This TCR beta chain was documented in a study of cytomegalovirus exposure and HLA in healthy donors (dated 2017 in TCRdb). In terms of the full investigation: An earlier analysis of some 600 of the donors reported 276 Gb of sequence data and around 110 million unique TCR beta sequences obtained from 180 million or so T cells. The later analysis used no new phenotypic data to find candidate immune exposures, relying instead on TCR beta sequences and their occurrence across donors. A later genetic analysis took genome-wide SNP genotypes for 398 of the 666 donors and used that subset as a discovery cohort. High-throughput TCR immunosequencing, statistical association of individual TCRs with disease status, and machine learning were combined to predict cytomegalovirus infection status. In addition to the first cohort of approximately 670 subjects, a separate validation cohort of 130 or so different subjects was used. The number of typed donors differed by locus: about 629-640 for A, B, C, DRB1 and DQB1; some 500 for DQA1; approximately 610 for DPA1; and roughly 490 for DPB1. Among about 400 genotyped donors of the cohort, an average of roughly 230,000 unique TCR beta nucleotide sequences was sequenced per donor, of which roughly 18% were non-productive. A later analysis re-analyzed previously published TCR beta repertoires from about 730 donors and added high-resolution HLA genotyping to study TCR occurrence patterns. Approximately 300 gigabases of sequencing data and around 85 million unique TCR sequences made up an early release that covered about 640 HLA-typed donors. Using immunosequencing, the study profiled T cell repertoires from some 670 subjects and related those repertoires to cytomegalovirus serostatus. Because of strong linkage in the cohort, roughly five DR-DQ haplotypes were treated as single units for association and clustering. Of the roughly 400 genotyped donors, roughly 80% fell in the genetic ancestry cluster associated with self-reported Caucasian donors. An earlier analysis of 500 to 750 of the donors applied high-throughput TCR beta sequencing to assess whether each TCR beta V gene segment acted as functional or pseudogenic. Donor age, sex, ethnicity and CMV serostatus were compiled alongside the repertoire data. The study aimed to test whether cataloging public T cell receptors could reveal signatures of past pathogen exposure. HLA typing included class I and class II loci at four-digit resolution. Every discovery cohort repertoire had been produced on one sequencing platform.

The library relied on the immunoSEQ multiplex PCR assay. The multiplex PCR relied on a mix of 60 forward primers for TCR Vbeta segments and 13 reverse primers for TCR Jbeta segments. The CDR3 region of rearranged TCR beta genes was amplified from genomic DNA by a multiplex PCR assay. On the Illumina HiSeq System, the amplified TCR beta libraries were sequenced as 87-base-pair reads. On the authors' methods: A later analysis tallied 75 million to 85 million unique TCR beta chains across the 666 repertoires, and some 10 million of those chains were shared by two or more donors. To remove PCR and sequencing errors, raw reads were error-corrected and collapsed into unique sequences using a nearest-neighbor algorithm that merged closely related sequences. Alignment of CDR3 sequences to IMGT reference sequences was used to assign V, D and J gene segments. For a sequence to be retained, at least a six-nucleotide match to both a V gene segment and a J gene segment was required. Rearrangements were classified as productive when the CDR3 lacked stop codons and remained in frame with V and J, and all other rearrangements were classified as non-productive. CDR3 was defined according to IMGT convention as the region running from the second conserved V-encoded cysteine to the conserved J-encoded phenylalanine. The earlier analysis of about 640 of the donors excluded any sequence lacking an unambiguous match to a single V gene segment. An earlier analysis of almost 600 of the donors classified V segments as functional when productive rearrangements were above 56.7% and as segregating when the standard deviation between donors was above 5%. A statistical classification framework was built for diagnosing cytomegalovirus status from the catalog of TCR beta chain sequences. A later analysis assigned V and J genes by comparing TCR nucleotide sequences with IMGT/GENE-DB human TR gene sequences. The TCRdist pipeline was used in a later analysis to assign CDR3 sequences and most-parsimonious VDJ recombination scenarios. In a later analysis, each TCR beta chain was defined by its CDR3 amino acid sequence together with its V-gene family, and reads lacking a unique V-gene family were excluded. As a way to deal with suspected cross-contamination and a sequencing artifact, a later analysis dropped under 600 nucleotide sequences that were highly shared and had low generation probability. For each public chain, a later analysis derived a clonal expansion index from normalized ranks of inferred template counts within each repertoire. A later analysis computed generation probabilities with a VDJ recombination model fitted to out-of-frame rearrangements, and checked the results against IGoR. In a later analysis, TCR-TCR, TCR-HLA and TCR-CMV co-occurrence was scored with hypergeometric tests, and a repertoire-size bias correction was applied to TCR pairs. To estimate false discovery rates, a later analysis permuted the HLA or CMV assignments 20 times. A later analysis grouped co-occurring TCRs with DBSCAN, adding TCRdist sequence similarity when clustering within HLA-allele-positive subsets. Co-occurrence clustering excluded repertoires with fewer than 30,000 or more than 120,000 public chains, plus five with anomalous nucleotide sharing. TCRdb's version of the immuneACCESS table is confined to in-frame rearrangements and falls short of the full clone set. An unresolved V gene accounts for under half of the shortfall where checked; the remainder is of unknown origin. V, J and clone size derive from that table, while D and trimming were established from the DNA sequence. The sample profile shows about 140,000 clones; about four fifths of them were found once. Together, the top ten hold 2% to 2.5% of the sample.

The cohort was made up of 666 healthy bone marrow donors. At the time of sampling, all cohort members were nominally healthy, though unrecorded immune exposures were likely present. The donor tested CMV seronegative, placing the donor among the approximately 400 seronegative members of the cohort. Each donor provided a peripheral blood sample, and peripheral blood mononuclear cells were used for TCR beta sequencing. The Qiagen DNeasy Blood Extraction Kit was used to extract genomic DNA from the blood cell samples. Worth noting for this clone: It lacks a known antigen. Qualities for individual bases were not recorded, and no much larger clone is one base off.

Findings and caveats that apply to the study as a whole: A later analysis found that HLA-associated TCR beta chains were more clonally expanded and had lower generation probabilities than equally common non-associated chains. Presence/absence analyses assumed roughly uniform sequencing depth across donors, an assumption that may not hold. Several of the top co-occurrence clusters appeared to be linked to parvovirus B19, influenza, CMV and Epstein-Barr virus, according to a later analysis. The earlier analysis of almost 600 of the donors excluded approximately 17 rarely observed V segments, including chromosome 9 orphons, because counts were too low. In a later genetic analysis, a missense DCLRE1C variant was associated with V-gene and J-gene trimming of TCR beta chains, and the association was replicated in an independent cohort. The 87-base-pair reads could not distinguish some IMGT-functional V segments, including TRBV6-2 and TRBV6-3, so those segments were excluded. Most TCR sequences were observed very rarely across donors, whereas some public TCRs were present in many individuals. In an earlier analysis of some 550 of the donors, most TCR beta V segments were observed in productive rearrangements about 87% or about 30% of the time, broadly matching IMGT annotations. Assigning TCR associations to individual alleles was difficult when HLA alleles, especially DR and DQ, strongly co-occurred. A group of highly shared sequence variants was considered likely to be a technical artifact of the sequencing pipeline. Only TCR beta chains were sequenced in this cohort, and the absence of alpha or paired-chain data limited detectable features. The classifier was reported to diagnose cytomegalovirus status with high specificity and sensitivity in both the original cohort and the validation cohort. Specific HLA alleles were associated with roughly 17,000 TCR beta sequences at a false discovery rate of 0.05 in a later analysis. The study gave a list of about 170 TCR beta chains associated with cytomegalovirus. A few of the identified cytomegalovirus-associated TCR beta chains were confirmed in vitro to be specific for cytomegalovirus antigens. In a later genetic analysis, fewer N-insertions in productive TCRs were reported among donors in an Asian-associated ancestry cluster than the approximately 710-donor mean. According to the authors, the approach could potentially be generalized to other disease states and immunological phenotypes. Correlated functional status among segregating V segments might reflect linkage disequilibrium, but an unknown experimental factor could not be ruled out. HLA typing was unavailable for some donors at each locus, so association tests used only the typed subset. A later analysis found that TCR association rates varied across HLA loci, with DRB1 alleles showing the most associated TCRs and HLA-C alleles the fewest. A further reported finding was that TCR beta sequences accurately predicted the HLA-A and HLA-B alleles for most subjects in the first cohort. Immune exposure information for the cohort was limited to CMV serostatus. In a later analysis, most CMV-associated TCR beta chains were found to appear HLA-restricted, with HLA associations seemingly driven largely by CMV exposure.

V gives up 11 bases and J gives up 8 bases, and the segment between their germline ends measures 18 bases. From the cysteine up to the phenylalanine, the CDR3 has a length of 12 residues. The sequence is cut down to CDR3 DNA, 36 bases in frame from base 1. CDR1 MNHNY and CDR2 SVGAGI were looked up in the germline V gene (reference sequence). The chain was built from TRBV6-6 and TRBJ1-1; TRBD1 could be the D gene, as 5 bases match. Material: PBMCs. The sequence was collected from a young man in good health and CMV-seronegative. The CDR3 in this case is CAHKESPGEAFF. The sequenced DNA is TGTGCCCACAAAGAGTCCCCAGGGGAAGCTTTCTTT.